This is a list of T cell receptor beta chains from one sample in a study of T cell responses to AZD1222 COVID-19 vaccine. Produced via immunoSEQ multiplex PCR; TCRdb's table is partial and in-frame only. The sample consists of about 140,000 clones, roughly 92% of them appearing once. The specimen comprised peripheral blood, sampled on day 0 of AZD1222 vaccination. Every receptor here comes from an adult in good health. CDR3s include the opening cysteine and the closing phenylalanine or tryptophan. The order of the fields is V gene, D gene, J gene, clone size, CDR3 DNA, CDR3 protein. D genes are given only for firm matches. Size values are once, few and many counts, or a class for expanded clones, and some rows have none.

V: TRBV24-1
D: TRBD1
J: TRBJ2-5
size: -
DNA: TGTGCCACCAGAGGGACAGGGTACCAAGAGACCCAGTACTTC
CDR3: CATRGTGYQETQYF

V: TRBV27
D: TRBD1
J: TRBJ1-2
size: once
DNA: TGTGCCAGCAGTTTTAACAGGGGGCTTGGCTACACCTTC
CDR3: CASSFNRGLGYTF

V: TRBV30
D: TRBD1
J: TRBJ1-4
size: once
DNA: TGTGCCTGGAGTGTACAAAGGGGACAGCCAGATGAAAAACTGTTTTTT
CDR3: CAWSVQRGQPDEKLFF

V: TRBV9
D: -
J: TRBJ2-6
size: -
DNA: TGTGCCAGCAGCGTAGGCCCAATTCCAACTGGGGCCAACGTCCTGACTTTC
CDR3: CASSVGPIPTGANVLTF

V: TRBV4-2
D: TRBD2
J: TRBJ2-7
size: -
DNA: TGTGCCAGCAGCCAAGACGGCCTGCGAGGGACTAGCGGGAGCTCCTACGAGCAGTACTTC
CDR3: CASSQDGLRGTSGSSYEQYF

V: TRBV5-1
D: TRBD1
J: TRBJ2-7
size: few
DNA: TGCGCCAGCAGCTTAACAGGCGACAGGGTCCACGAGCAGTACTTC
CDR3: CASSLTGDRVHEQYF

V: TRBV24-1
D: TRBD1
J: TRBJ2-2
size: -
DNA: TGTGCCACCAGTGACCCTTCAGGGGGCGCTACCGGGGAGCTGTTTTTT
CDR3: CATSDPSGGATGELFF

V: TRBV19
D: -
J: TRBJ2-2
size: -
DNA: TGTGCCACTGGGGGCAGGGTTTACACCGGGGAGCTGTTTTTT
CDR3: CATGGRVYTGELFF

V: TRBV29-1
D: TRBD2
J: TRBJ2-1
size: -
DNA: TGCAGCGTTGAAGATCCGAGCGGGAGCTCCTACAATGAGCAGTTCTTC
CDR3: CSVEDPSGSSYNEQFF

V: TRBV2
D: TRBD1
J: TRBJ1-2
size: -
DNA: TGTGCCAGCAGTGAAAAGGGACAGGGGCTATACTATGGCTACACCTTC
CDR3: CASSEKGQGLYYGYTF

V: TRBV30
D: TRBD1
J: TRBJ2-7
size: -
DNA: TGTGCCTGGGGGGACAGGGGGCGAGGTTACGAGCAGTACTTC
CDR3: CAWGDRGRGYEQYF

V: TRBV4-1
D: -
J: TRBJ2-7
size: -
DNA: TGCGCCAGCAGCCACCCCTCGGAAGGCTACTACGAGCAGTACTTC
CDR3: CASSHPSEGYYEQYF

V: TRBV6-5
D: -
J: TRBJ1-3
size: -
DNA: TGTGCCAGCAGCCTATCTCCATCTGGAAACACCATATATTTT
CDR3: CASSLSPSGNTIYF

V: TRBV10-1
D: TRBD1
J: TRBJ1-5
size: -
DNA: TGCGCCAGCAGTGACAGGACAGGGCATAGCAATCAGCCCCAGCATTTT
CDR3: CASSDRTGHSNQPQHF

V: TRBV15
D: -
J: TRBJ2-3
size: -
DNA: TGTGCCACTCGTCGGGACTTGGGCACAGATACGCAGTATTTT
CDR3: CATRRDLGTDTQYF

V: TRBV7-6
D: -
J: TRBJ2-3
size: -
DNA: TGTGCCAGCAGTCCGAGTGCGGGGGCGCGCACAGATACGCAGTATTTT
CDR3: CASSPSAGARTDTQYF

V: TRBV18
D: TRBD1
J: TRBJ1-6
size: few
DNA: TGTGCCAGCTCACCTCGACAGGGACATAATTCACCCCTCCACTTT
CDR3: CASSPRQGHNSPLHF

V: TRBV4-1
D: -
J: TRBJ2-1
size: -
DNA: TGCGCCAGCAGCCAAGTGGGGACAAAGTCCTACAATGAGCAGTTCTTC
CDR3: CASSQVGTKSYNEQFF

V: TRBV11-2
D: -
J: TRBJ1-5
size: -
DNA: TGTGCCAGCAGCTTAGATCGGAGCCTCAATCAGCCCCAGCATTTT
CDR3: CASSLDRSLNQPQHF

V: TRBV7-2
D: TRBD1
J: TRBJ1-2
size: -
DNA: TGTGCCAGCAGCTTAGAAGCCAGACAGGGATTAAACTATGGCTACACCTTC
CDR3: CASSLEARQGLNYGYTF

V: TRBV4-1
D: -
J: TRBJ1-1
size: -
DNA: TGCGCCAGCAGCCAAGTTTTAGGCAGAAGTGATTTCTTT
CDR3: CASSQVLGRSDFF

V: TRBV5-1
D: -
J: TRBJ1-2
size: few
DNA: TGCGCCAGCAGCCTCCGACAGGACTATGGCTACACCTTC
CDR3: CASSLRQDYGYTF

V: TRBV4-1
D: TRBD2
J: TRBJ2-7
size: -
DNA: TGCGCCAGCAGCCAAGGGGGACTAGCGGGAGTAGGCGAGCAGTACTTC
CDR3: CASSQGGLAGVGEQYF

V: TRBV6-2/TRBV6-3
D: -
J: TRBJ1-2
size: -
DNA: TGTGCCAGCAGCCCGTTCTTTAACTATGGCTACACCTTC
CDR3: CASSPFFNYGYTF

V: TRBV11-2
D: -
J: TRBJ2-7
size: -
DNA: TGTGCCAGCAGCTTACAAGACTACGAGCAGTACTTC
CDR3: CASSLQDYEQYF

V: TRBV9
D: -
J: TRBJ1-1
size: -
DNA: TGTGCCAGCAGCGTTCAAGGAGGGGAAGGCAGGGTCACTGAAGCTTTCTTT
CDR3: CASSVQGGEGRVTEAFF

V: TRBV7-2
D: -
J: TRBJ2-7
size: -
DNA: TGTGCCAGCAGCTTCGGGTTCACCTACGAGCAGTACTTC
CDR3: CASSFGFTYEQYF

V: TRBV7-9
D: -
J: TRBJ1-4
size: -
DNA: TGTGCCAGCAGCTTAGGTGGGACCCGGATTAATGAAAAACTGTTTTTT
CDR3: CASSLGGTRINEKLFF

V: TRBV12-3/TRBV12-4
D: -
J: TRBJ1-2
size: -
DNA: TGTGCCAGCACCTTACAGGGCGATGGCTACACCTTC
CDR3: CASTLQGDGYTF

V: TRBV20-1
D: -
J: TRBJ2-1
size: few
DNA: TGCAGTGCGGGACACTACAATGAGCAGTTCTTC
CDR3: CSAGHYNEQFF

V: TRBV7-9
D: -
J: TRBJ1-3
size: -
DNA: TGTGCCAGCAGCTTAAGTGGACCCGGAAACACCATATATTTT
CDR3: CASSLSGPGNTIYF

V: TRBV7-8
D: -
J: TRBJ1-4
size: -
DNA: TGTGCCAGCAGCTTAGTTAGAGTATTACGGGGCCGCACTAATGAAAAACTGTTTTTT
CDR3: CASSLVRVLRGRTNEKLFF

V: TRBV5-1
D: -
J: TRBJ1-4
size: -
DNA: TGCGCCAGCAGCCCTTGGGGAGGGACTAATGAAAAACTGTTTTTT
CDR3: CASSPWGGTNEKLFF

V: TRBV18
D: -
J: TRBJ2-7
size: -
DNA: TGTGCCAGCTCACCACCTGCCTGGGGCGTATACGAGCAGTACTTC
CDR3: CASSPPAWGVYEQYF

V: TRBV5-6
D: -
J: TRBJ1-1
size: -
DNA: TGTGCCAGCAGCATTTACACTGAAGCTTTCTTT
CDR3: CASSIYTEAFF

V: TRBV10-2
D: -
J: TRBJ1-2
size: -
DNA: TGCGCCAGCAGTGACGGTTCGTTGATGAGGGAAAGGGACTATGGCTACACCTTC
CDR3: CASSDGSLMRERDYGYTF

V: TRBV30
D: -
J: TRBJ1-6
size: few
DNA: TGTGCCTGGAGTTTGAGGGATGGATCACCCCTCCACTTT
CDR3: CAWSLRDGSPLHF

V: TRBV4-1
D: -
J: TRBJ2-7
size: -
DNA: TGCGCCAGCAGCCAAGATGGGGCAGGGCCTACAGGAGAGCAGTACTTC
CDR3: CASSQDGAGPTGEQYF

V: TRBV5-1
D: -
J: TRBJ2-7
size: -
DNA: TGCGCCAGCAGTTACGGGATCCGCTCCTACGAGCAGTACTTC
CDR3: CASSYGIRSYEQYF

V: TRBV9
D: -
J: TRBJ2-1
size: -
DNA: TGTGCCAGCAGCGTAGGGGCGAACAATGAGCAGTTCTTC
CDR3: CASSVGANNEQFF

V: TRBV11-2
D: -
J: TRBJ1-2
size: -
DNA: TGTGCCAGCAGCTTAGCCTGGGGCAGCTATGGCTACACCTTC
CDR3: CASSLAWGSYGYTF

V: TRBV14
D: -
J: TRBJ1-1
size: -
DNA: TGTGCCAGCAGCCAGCAGGGGTTTAACACTGAAGCTTTCTTT
CDR3: CASSQQGFNTEAFF

V: TRBV28
D: -
J: TRBJ2-3
size: -
DNA: TGTGCCAGCAGTTTAAGGGGAGCGGTTAGCACAGATACGCAGTATTTT
CDR3: CASSLRGAVSTDTQYF

V: TRBV19
D: TRBD1
J: TRBJ2-3
size: -
DNA: TGTGCCAGTGGAACCGGGACAGGGAGCACAGATACGCAGTATTTT
CDR3: CASGTGTGSTDTQYF

V: TRBV6-5
D: -
J: TRBJ1-2
size: -
DNA: TGTGCCACCAACTACAGGGATGGCTACACCTTC
CDR3: CATNYRDGYTF

V: TRBV28
D: TRBD2
J: TRBJ2-7
size: -
DNA: TGTGCCAGCAGTTTAGGACTAGCGGGAGTAGCCGAGCAGTACTTC
CDR3: CASSLGLAGVAEQYF

V: TRBV5-1
D: -
J: TRBJ2-7
size: -
DNA: TGCGCCAGCAGACGGGACCCCGAAGGCCTTCTCTACGAGCAGTACTTC
CDR3: CASRRDPEGLLYEQYF

V: TRBV25-1
D: -
J: TRBJ1-5
size: -
DNA: TGTGCCAGCAGTGAAGGGCCCACCGTTGGTCAGCCCCAGCATTTT
CDR3: CASSEGPTVGQPQHF

V: TRBV6-1
D: -
J: TRBJ1-5
size: -
DNA: TGTGCCAGCAGTGAAAGTAGCAATCAGCCCCAGCATTTT
CDR3: CASSESSNQPQHF

V: TRBV10-3
D: -
J: TRBJ1-1
size: -
DNA: TGTGCCATCAGTCCGGGGCCGAAAAACACTGAAGCTTTCTTT
CDR3: CAISPGPKNTEAFF

V: TRBV12-5
D: -
J: TRBJ1-1
size: -
DNA: TGTGCTAGTGGTTTGGTGGCTGGGGGCAAGAACACTGAAGCTTTCTTT
CDR3: CASGLVAGGKNTEAFF

V: TRBV29-1
D: -
J: TRBJ1-5
size: once
DNA: TGCAGCGTATCGATGGGGTGGGGGAGCAATCAGCCCCAGCATTTT
CDR3: CSVSMGWGSNQPQHF

V: TRBV20-1
D: -
J: TRBJ2-7
size: -
DNA: TGCAGGGTGGGCGGGTCCTACGAGCAGTACTTC
CDR3: CRVGGSYEQYF

V: TRBV28
D: -
J: TRBJ2-1
size: once
DNA: TGTGCCAGCAGTTTTCCTTCGGGAGATGAGCAGTTCTTC
CDR3: CASSFPSGDEQFF

V: TRBV3-1/TRBV3-2
D: TRBD1
J: TRBJ1-2
size: -
DNA: TGTGCCAGCAGCAATACAGGGGCCTATGGCTACACCTTC
CDR3: CASSNTGAYGYTF

V: TRBV7-3
D: -
J: TRBJ2-1
size: -
DNA: TGTGCCAGCAGTTTCGGACTCGACTACAATGAGCAGTTCTTC
CDR3: CASSFGLDYNEQFF

V: TRBV10-1
D: -
J: TRBJ1-2
size: -
DNA: TGCGCCAGGCCAGTGAGTCAGGTCCGGCGTGGCTACACCTTC
CDR3: CARPVSQVRRGYTF

V: TRBV6-5
D: -
J: TRBJ1-2
size: -
DNA: TGTGCCAGCAGTTTTTCGGCTTGGGATGGCTACACCTTC
CDR3: CASSFSAWDGYTF

V: TRBV27
D: -
J: TRBJ1-5
size: -
DNA: TGTGCCAGCAGTTTGAATAGGAGCAATCAGCCCCAGCATTTT
CDR3: CASSLNRSNQPQHF